This TCR beta chain was recovered during a study of Graves' ophthalmopathy and Graves' hyperthyroidism. Study-level findings and limits: Most thyroid clonotypes with frequency above 0.001 were detected in blood too.

RNA transcripts were the template, and TCR beta CDR3 regions were amplified from them. The first round was an RT-PCR with HTBI primers, and the second round was a multiplex PCR. Each CDR3 protein is one row after TCRdb ran MiXCR on the multiplex PCR reads. The table shows 240,000 or so distinct CDR3 sequences, with around 50% occurring only once. Moderate-to-severe activity, CAS at least 3, NOSPECS at least 4 and duration under 3 months characterized donors with ophthalmopathy. Thyroid ultrasound, orbital computed tomography, TRAb, serum thyroxine and clinical symptoms formed the basis of diagnosis. J was trimmed by 2 bases and V by 3 bases; bases with no gene match: 4. The CDR3 is 14 residues long. CDR1 and CDR2 (germline): KGHSH, LQKENI. About this clonotype: The antigen remains undetermined.

This TCR was recovered from an adult man with Graves' ophthalmopathy. The chain is built from TRBV18 and TRBJ2-7, with 7 bases that match TRBD1. The material sequenced was peripheral blood. CDR3 in DNA: TGTGCCAGCTCACCGAAGGGACAGACCTACGAGCAGTACTTC. Residues: CASSPKGQTYEQYF.